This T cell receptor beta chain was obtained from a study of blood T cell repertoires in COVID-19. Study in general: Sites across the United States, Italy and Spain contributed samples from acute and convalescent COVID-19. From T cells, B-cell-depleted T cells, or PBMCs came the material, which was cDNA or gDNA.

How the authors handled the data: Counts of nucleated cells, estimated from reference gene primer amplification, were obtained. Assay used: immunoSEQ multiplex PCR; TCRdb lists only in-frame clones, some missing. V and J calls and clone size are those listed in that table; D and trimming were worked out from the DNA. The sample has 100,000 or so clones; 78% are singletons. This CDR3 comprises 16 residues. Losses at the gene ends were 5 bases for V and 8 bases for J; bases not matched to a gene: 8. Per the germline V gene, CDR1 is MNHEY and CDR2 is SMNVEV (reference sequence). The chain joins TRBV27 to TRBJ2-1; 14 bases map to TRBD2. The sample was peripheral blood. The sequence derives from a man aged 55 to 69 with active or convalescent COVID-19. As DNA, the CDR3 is TGTGCCAGCAGTCCATGGGGACTAGCGGGAGTTGATGAGCAGTTCTTC. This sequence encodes CASSPWGLAGVDEQFF.